Detailed here is one T cell receptor beta chain. In the original processing: Reference gene primer amplification gave estimated nucleated cell counts. Sequenced by immunoSEQ multiplex PCR; TCRdb stores in-frame clones only, minus some. For V, J and clone size, that table is used; D and trimming come from the DNA. The sample lists roughly 250,000 clones; 83% were seen once. Losses at the gene ends were 5 bases for V and 8 bases for J; bases not matched to a gene: 3. Germline CDR1 reads SGHNT; CDR2 reads YENEEA. The CDR3 is 13 residues long. This entry is derived from a study of blood T cell repertoires in COVID-19. Overall study: COVID-19 samples, acute and convalescent, were from the United States, Italy and Spain. PBMCs, B-cell-depleted T cells, or T cells were the source of the cDNA or gDNA that made up the material.

The chain joins TRBV11-3 to TRBJ1-2; 12 bases match TRBD1. The clonotype was recovered from a woman aged 45-65 years with acute or convalescent COVID-19. The sequencing sample was made of peripheral blood. The CDR3 here is CASSRDRGRGYTF. CDR3 DNA sequence: TGTGCCAGCAGCCGGGACAGGGGGCGAGGCTACACCTTC.